This T cell receptor (beta chain) stems from a study of blood T cell repertoires in COVID-19. On the study more broadly: Samples taken during acute and convalescent COVID-19 were collected in the United States, Italy and Spain. T cells, B-cell-depleted T cells, or PBMCs supplied cDNA or gDNA.

This clone showed up just a few times. How the authors handled the data: Reference gene primers were amplified, and this amplification served to estimate nucleated cell counts. TCRdb keeps only in-frame clones here, not all; method: immunoSEQ multiplex PCR. Clone size and V and J calls were adopted from that table, with D and trimming inferred from the DNA. The data show about 81,000 clones, approximately 80% seen once. J was trimmed by 4 bases and V by 1 base; bases with no gene match: 2. Germline assignment: CDR1 SGHAT and CDR2 FQNNGV. There are 16 residues in the CDR3. The TCR comes from a human donor in a cohort sampled during active COVID-19. The rearrangement joins TRBV11-2 to TRBJ2-2; 11 bases fit TRBD2. Sample: peripheral blood. The CDR3 DNA is TGTGCCAGCAGCTTAGTAGCGGGGGGGATCACCGGGGAGCTGTTTTTT. Protein product: CASSLVAGGITGELFF.